The 2 T cell receptor beta chains listed next were all sequenced from one sample in a study of identical twins. A single record per CDR3 protein comes from TCRdb applying MiXCR to the 5' RACE reads. The table includes about 210,000 distinct CDR3 sequences, roughly 9.4% detected once. Sequencing used memory (CD45RO+) T cells sorted from blood. These receptors were collected from a woman between 18 and 29 years old in good health.

This clonotype was observed at least ten times. The chain joins TRBV12-3 or TRBV12-4 to TRBJ2-7; D tentatively reads TRBD1 or TRBD2 (5 bases each). V lost 3 bases, J lost 6 bases, and 9 bases lay in between. This CDR3 has 12 residues. CDR3 bases: TGTGCCAGCAGTTTGAGGGGTCGCGAGCAGTACTTC. Its protein product is CASSLRGREQYF.

This clonotype was recorded a few times. The rearrangement links TRBV11-2 to TRBJ1-1; D is perhaps TRBD1 (5 bases). Per the germline V gene, CDR1 is SGHAT and CDR2 is FQNNGV. The ends were cut back, 7 bases at V and 3 bases at J, with 12 bases in the middle. The CDR3 covers 13 residues. The CDR3 coding sequence is TGTGCCAGCACCTTCTCGGGGGACACTGAAGCTTTCTTT. It codes for CASTFSGDTEAFF.